This note documents a single T cell receptor (beta chain) sequence. This sample was included in a study of shared clonotypes between healthy human individuals. Here immunoSEQ multiplex PCR was the method, and the copy in TCRdb shows in-frame clones only, minus some. The sample has 900,000 to 1,200,000 clones, more than 75% seen once. The sequence derives from a young man in good health. Some clones in this sample may be carry-over from other donors' samples. Sequenced material: memory CD4+ T cells from PBMCs. Subset of the sample: CD45RA-negative fraction.

Here the CDR3 DNA reads TGTGCCAGCATGGGCACCTACGAGCAGTACTTC. It yields the protein CASMGTYEQYF. This rearrangement joins TRBV6-5 to TRBJ2-7; no clear D gene. This CDR3 contains 11 residues. V lost 7 bases to trimming and J lost 2 bases, with 6 bases between them. Germline CDR1 MNHEY, CDR2 SVGAGI.